The 14 T cell receptor beta chains reported below all come from one sample, sequenced in a study of control samples from healthy donors and cancer patients. Repertoires were generated with immunoSEQ multiplex PCR, while TCRdb's copy carries only in-frame clones and drops some. This sample carries about 92,000 clones, approximately 78% of them seen once, and the ten largest clones take about 10%. The sample was blood. The receptors stem from an older woman in good health.

Here the CDR3 DNA reads TGTGCCCACGGCGGGGGGAGCACAGATACGCAGTATTTT. Residues: CAHGGGSTDTQYF. The rearrangement uses TRBV2 and TRBJ2-3, with 8 bases identical to TRBD2. From germline, CDR1 is SNHLY and CDR2 FYNNEI. The CDR3 consists of 13 residues. J was trimmed by 0 bases and V by 11 bases; bases with no gene match: 4.

The genes are TRBV14 and TRBJ1-5, with unresolved D. The germline V gene encodes CDR1 SGHDN and CDR2 FVKESK. The V end was cut by 1 base, the J end by 7 bases, with 8 bases between. CDR3 size: 13 residues. CDR3 amino acids: CASSQGLGQPQHF. The CDR3 DNA is TGTGCCAGCAGCCAAGGGTTGGGACAGCCCCAGCATTTT. The full variable domain, completed using reference TRBV14 and TRBJ1-5, is EAGVTQFPSHSVIEKGQTVTLRCDPISGHDNLYWYRRVMGKEIKFLLHFVKESKQDESGMPNNRFLAERTGGTYSTLKVQPAELEDSGVYFCASSQGLGQPQHFGDGTRLSIL.

V and J are TRBV6-5 and TRBJ1-2, with a possible D match to TRBD1 (5 bases). Trimming left V 7 bases short and J 0 bases short, with 6 bases between. This CDR3 contains 12 residues. CDR1 is MNHEY, CDR2 SVGAGI, per germline. The CDR3 spells CASTDTNYGYTF. CDR3 coding DNA: TGTGCCAGCACGGACACTAACTATGGCTACACCTTC.

The chain combines TRBV3-1 (or the pseudogene TRBV3-2) with TRBJ1-5; tentatively, D is TRBD1 (6 bases). CDR3 length equals 14 residues. Per the germline V gene, CDR1 is LGHDT and CDR2 is YNNKEL (reference sequence). V shed 6 bases and J shed 4 bases, with 13 bases lying between them. The CDR3 is CASSPGQTNQPQHF. CDR3 nucleotides: TGTGCCAGCAGTCCAGGACAGACTAATCAGCCCCAGCATTTT.

J is TRBJ1-5 and V is TRBV2; 11 bases are shared with TRBD1. The CDR3 runs 16 residues. Trimming cost V 6 bases and J 7 bases; bases outside gene matches: 11. The germline CDR1 and CDR2 sequences are SNHLY and FYNNEI. As DNA, the CDR3 is TGTGCCAGCAGCATCGAGGGTGGACAGGGGGCCCAGCCCCAGCATTTT. This encodes CASSIEGGQGAQPQHF.

V usage is TRBV6-2 or TRBV6-3 and J usage is TRBJ2-7; D possibly corresponds to TRBD2 (6 bases). This CDR3 is 12 amino acids long. Trimming left V 5 bases short and J 4 bases short, with 9 bases between. The germline V gene encodes CDR1 MNHEY and CDR2 SVGEGT. This CDR3 is CASSRGLYEQYF. CDR3 bases: TGTGCCAGCAGTCGCGGACTATACGAGCAGTACTTC.

The chain recombines TRBV20-1 with TRBJ2-1, with TRBD2 identical over 12 bases. Germline CDR1 is DFQATT and CDR2 is SNEGSKA (reference sequence). V was pared by 3 bases and J by 10 bases, with 13 bases of the junction left unmatched. CDR3 length equals 16 residues. The CDR3, as DNA: TGCAGTGCTAGTCGTTGGACTAGCGGGAAGTCGGAAGAGCAGTTCTTC. As protein: CSASRWTSGKSEEQFF.

Only a few counts were recorded for this clone. This chain uses TRBV7-2 with TRBJ2-2; TRBD2 aligns across 7 bases. V was pared by 5 bases and J by 0 bases, with 9 bases of the junction left unmatched. The CDR3 length is 17 residues. Looked up from germline, CDR1 is SGHTA and CDR2 is FQGNSA. The CDR3, as DNA: TGTGCCAGCAGCCCCCTTTTGGGGGGGGCGAACACCGGGGAGCTGTTTTTT. This encodes CASSPLLGGANTGELFF.

This chain connects TRBV3-1 (or the pseudogene TRBV3-2) to TRBJ1-6; D gene uncertain. With 2 bases removed from V and 7 bases from J, the gap between germline ends came to 12 bases. CDR3 size: 15 residues. Germline CDR1 reads LGHDT; CDR2 reads YNNKEL (reference sequence). The CDR3 DNA sequence: TGTGCCAGCAGCCAAAGGAGGGAAGGGAATTCACCCCTCCACTTT. This translates into CASSQRREGNSPLHF.

This clone was recorded a few times. The chain carries TRBV10-1 and TRBJ2-5, with D possibly matching TRBD1 (6 bases). V was shortened by 2 bases and J by 2 bases, with 12 bases between the two germline ends. Germline-derived CDR1 and CDR2 are WNHNN and SYGVQD (reference sequence). The CDR3 is made up of 15 amino acids. CDR3 residues: CASSEGRGIQETQYF. As DNA, the CDR3 is TGCGCCAGCAGTGAGGGCAGGGGTATACAAGAGACCCAGTACTTC.

Turning to this clone: The sample contains more than one DNA sequence encoding this CDR3. The chain links TRBV7-9 to TRBJ2-3; D is possibly TRBD2 (5 bases). The V and J ends lost 5 bases and 6 bases respectively, with 12 bases between them. The CDR3 contains 13 residues. Germline CDR1 is SEHNR and CDR2 is FQNEAQ (reference sequence). The CDR3 here is CASSPRGPDTQYF. The CDR3 DNA sequence: TGTGCCAGCAGCCCGCGAGGGCCGGATACGCAGTATTTT.

The chain is built from TRBV20-1 and TRBJ2-7; D could derive from TRBD1 or TRBD2 (6 bases each). This CDR3 is built from 13 residues. CDR1 and CDR2 (germline): DFQATT, SNEGSKA (reference sequence). The germline V and J ends were trimmed by 3 bases and 7 bases, with 16 bases remaining between them. CDR3 coding DNA: TGCAGTGCTAGTCTGCCGGGGGCAAAGGAGCAGTACTTC. Translated, it gives CSASLPGAKEQYF.

The gene calls are TRBV6-5 and TRBJ2-7; no reliable D call. Between the trimmed V and J ends, which lost 3 bases and 1 base, there was a span of 10 bases. Germline-derived CDR1 and CDR2 are MNHEY and SVGAGI. This CDR3 has 14 amino acids. The CDR3 bases are TGTGCCAGCAGTTATGGTGGTGGATCCTACGAGCAGTACTTC. Translating gives CASSYGGGSYEQYF.

The chain links TRBV7-2 to TRBJ2-3, with D uncertain. CDR1 is SGHTA and CDR2 is FQGNSA in the germline V gene. Between the trimmed V and J ends, which lost 6 bases and 4 bases, there was a span of 14 bases. The CDR3 runs 14 residues. The DNA of the CDR3 is TGTGCCAGCAGGTGGACCCTTGAGGCAGATACGCAGTATTTT. Translated: CASRWTLEADTQYF.